This TCR beta chain was sequenced in a study of beta chain features in type 1 diabetes. A few counts support this clone. Antigen specificity is unknown. Every isolated RNA sample was fully reverse transcribed, so sequencing captured expressed TCRB transcripts. Clones were read by immunoSEQ multiplex PCR, and TCRdb kept only the in-frame ones, dropping some. Of roughly 150,000 clones listed, around 10% are singletons. CDR1 and CDR2 from the germline V gene are KGHSH and LQKENI. The junction had 5 bases not matched to a gene; V was cut back by 6 bases and J by 4 bases. This CDR3 spans 13 amino acids. Study-wide results and caveats: cDNA-based sequencing might over-represent cells highly expressing TCR.

This chain connects TRBV18 to TRBJ1-1, with 7 bases aligning to TRBD1. What was sequenced was central memory CD4+ T cells from blood. The TCR originated in a man aged 18 to 30 in good health. The CDR3 coding sequence is TGTGCCAGCTCTCTCACAGGGGCCACTGAAGCTTTCTTT. Amino acid sequence: CASSLTGATEAFF. Drawing the rest from reference TRBV18 and TRBJ1-1, the complete variable domain is NAGVMQNPRHLVRRRGQEARLRCSPMKGHSHVYWYRQLPEEGLKFMVYLQKENIIDESGMPKERFSAEFPKEGPSILRIQQVVRGDSAAYFCASSLTGATEAFFGQGTRLTVV.